Each of the 15 T cell receptor beta chains below was sequenced from the same sample in a study of shared clonotypes between healthy human individuals. Repertoires were generated with immunoSEQ multiplex PCR, while TCRdb's copy carries only in-frame clones and drops some. The sample consists of some 2.1 million clones, approximately 95% of them appearing once. Input material: naive CD4+ T cells sorted from blood. Noted subset: CD45RA+ positively selected. The source is a young man in good health.

This chain connects TRBV28 to TRBJ1-2, with 8 nucleotides matching TRBD1. The V gene's germline CDR1 is MDHEN and CDR2 SYDVKM. V lost 1 base to trimming and J lost 3 bases; unmatched junction nucleotides: 7. This CDR3 spans 16 amino acids. CDR3 DNA sequence: TGTGCCAGCAGTTTATTGAAGGCAGGGGGCGACTATGGCTACACCTTC. This gives the protein CASSLLKAGGDYGYTF.

The chain is built from TRBV6-6 and TRBJ2-2; D gene uncertain. This CDR3 has 15 amino acids. Germline assignment: CDR1 MNHNY and CDR2 SVGAGI (reference sequence). The V end lost 0 bases, the J end lost 1 base, and 6 bases lay between the germline ends. CDR3 region: CASSYSYRNTGELFF. CDR3 coding DNA: TGTGCCAGCAGTTACTCGTACCGGAACACCGGGGAGCTGTTTTTT.

The chain recombines TRBV5-4 with TRBJ2-2; D possibly matches TRBD1 or TRBD2 (5 bases each). Trimming left V 6 bases short and J 1 base short, with 16 bases between. The CDR3 is 16 amino acids. Germline V gives CDR1 SGHNT, CDR2 YYREEE (reference sequence). CDR3 in DNA: TGTGCCAGCACCCGGAAGGGGACCAAGAACACCGGGGAGCTGTTTTTT. It yields the protein CASTRKGTKNTGELFF.

The chain recombines TRBV18 with TRBJ2-3; 9 positions match TRBD2. CDR1 KGHSH and CDR2 LQKENI come from the germline V gene. Unmatched junction bases numbered 2, after V lost 2 bases and J lost 5 bases. The CDR3 loop spans 14 amino acids. For the CDR3, the DNA is TGTGCCAGCTCACCAGCAGCGGGAGGAGATACGCAGTATTTT. This translates into CASSPAAGGDTQYF.

V is TRBV27 and J is TRBJ1-3; 7 bases match TRBD1. Germline trimming cut 5 bases from V and 1 base from J; bases unmatched to any gene: 5. From germline, CDR1 is MNHEY and CDR2 SMNVEV (reference sequence). The CDR3 consists of 15 residues. The chain's CDR3 is CASSPTGDSGNTIYF. The CDR3 DNA follows: TGTGCCAGCAGTCCCACAGGGGATTCTGGAAACACCATATATTTT.

The rearrangement uses TRBV4-3 and TRBJ1-2; TRBD1 aligns across 9 bases. CDR1 is LGHNA, CDR2 YSLEER, per germline. The CDR3 spans 15 residues. Trimming removed 3 bases from V and 6 bases from J; junction bases left unmatched: 8. CDR3 bases: TGCGCCAGCAGCCAGGGCGGGACAGGGCCTCATGGCTACACCTTC. Its protein is CASSQGGTGPHGYTF.

This sequence joins TRBV15 and TRBJ2-2, with TRBD1 identical over 8 bases. V trimming: 9 bases; J trimming: 3 bases; junction bases outside the gene matches: 9. CDR3 size: 15 residues. Germline V gene sequence: CDR1 LNHNV, CDR2 YYDKDF (reference sequence). The DNA for the CDR3 is TGTGCCACTAAACCGGACAGGGTTTACACCGGGGAGCTGTTTTTT. It encodes CATKPDRVYTGELFF.

This chain uses TRBV2 with TRBJ2-3; D gene ambiguous. The CDR3 loop spans 12 amino acids. The V end lost 7 bases, the J end lost 5 bases, and 10 bases lay between the germline ends. The germline V gene encodes CDR1 SNHLY and CDR2 FYNNEI. DNA of the CDR3: TGTGCCAGCACTCCATTGGGAGATACGCAGTATTTT. As protein: CASTPLGDTQYF.

J is TRBJ2-5 and V is TRBV7-2; D uncertain. CDR3 length: 16 residues. V was clipped by 0 bases and J by 5 bases, with 16 bases between them. Germline V gene lookup returns CDR1 SGHTA and CDR2 FQGNSA. The CDR3, as DNA: TGTGCCAGCAGCTTAGCGCTAAAGGCTTATAGTGAGACCCAGTACTTC. This sequence encodes CASSLALKAYSETQYF.

This chain connects TRBV19 to TRBJ1-2; 10 nucleotides align to TRBD1. V trimming: 5 bases; J trimming: 7 bases; junction bases outside the gene matches: 10. The CDR3 runs 15 residues. Germline CDR1 reads LNHDA; CDR2 reads SQIVND (reference sequence). The CDR3, as DNA: TGTGCCAGTAGTTCTTCGGACAGGGGGTATGGTGGCTACACCTTC. Residues: CASSSSDRGYGGYTF. The whole variable domain, filled in from reference TRBV19 and TRBJ1-2, reads DGGITQSPKYLFRKEGQNVTLSCEQNLNHDAMYWYRQDPGQGLRLIYYSQIVNDFQKGDIAEGYSVSREKKESFPLTVTSAQKNPTAFYLCASSSSDRGYGGYTFGSGTRLTVV.

This chain links TRBV11-2 with TRBJ2-7, with 11 bases identical to TRBD2. After removal of 5 bases from V and 5 bases from J, the junction contained 8 bases not matched to a gene. CDR3 length equals 15 residues. CDR1 is SGHAT and CDR2 is FQNNGV in the germline V gene. CDR3 residues: CASSPRTSGSHEQYF. In DNA, the CDR3 is TGTGCCAGCAGCCCTCGGACTAGCGGGTCCCACGAGCAGTACTTC.

The V and J genes are TRBV7-8 and TRBJ2-1; no reliable D call. Trimming took 0 bases from V and 2 from J, leaving 8 bases between them. Germline CDR1 and CDR2: SGHVS and FQNEAQ. This CDR3 is built from 15 residues. The CDR3 bases are TGTGCCAGCAGCTTAGCAAGTGGAGCCTACAATGAGCAGTTCTTC. This encodes CASSLASGAYNEQFF.

To note about this clone: The same CDR3 is also encoded by other DNA sequences in this sample. The V gene is TRBV7-3, the J gene TRBJ1-6, with a possible D match to TRBD1 (5 bases). CDR1 and CDR2 (germline): SGHTA, FQGTGA. The V end lost 4 bases, the J end lost 4 bases, and 8 bases lay between the germline ends. This CDR3 has 14 amino acids. The CDR3 spells CASSSQGYNSPLHF. CDR3 sequence (DNA): TGTGCCAGCAGCTCGCAGGGTTATAATTCACCCCTCCACTTT.

The V and J genes are TRBV5-1 and TRBJ2-5; TRBD2 agrees at 9 bases. CDR3 length equals 15 residues. Germline-derived CDR1 and CDR2 are SGHRS and YFSETQ. The junction had 7 bases not matched to a gene; V was cut back by 5 bases and J by 2 bases. The CDR3 spells CASRAGGTAQETQYF. The CDR3 DNA reads as TGCGCCAGCAGGGCGGGAGGGACAGCTCAAGAGACCCAGTACTTC.

The chain carries TRBV19 and TRBJ2-3; D is possibly TRBD2 (5 bases). Germline CDR1 is LNHDA and CDR2 is SQIVND (reference sequence). The CDR3 is 15 residues long. V was cut by 5 bases and J by 2 bases, with 14 bases left in between. The CDR3 DNA reads as TGTGCCAGTAGTTCCCAAGGGAGTTTCACAGATACGCAGTATTTT. Residues: CASSSQGSFTDTQYF.